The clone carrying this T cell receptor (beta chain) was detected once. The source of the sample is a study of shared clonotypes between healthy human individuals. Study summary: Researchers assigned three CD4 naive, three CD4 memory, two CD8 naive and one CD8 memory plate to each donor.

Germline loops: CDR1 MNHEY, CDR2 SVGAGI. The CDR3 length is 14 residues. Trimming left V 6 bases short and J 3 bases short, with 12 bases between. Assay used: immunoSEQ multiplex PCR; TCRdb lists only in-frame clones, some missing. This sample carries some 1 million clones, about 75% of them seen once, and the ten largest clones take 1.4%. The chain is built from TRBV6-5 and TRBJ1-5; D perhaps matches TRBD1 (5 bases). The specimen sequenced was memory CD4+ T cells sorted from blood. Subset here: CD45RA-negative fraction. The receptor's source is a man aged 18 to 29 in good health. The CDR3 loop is CASRRTGPNQPQHF. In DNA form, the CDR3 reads TGTGCCAGCAGGCGCACAGGTCCCAATCAGCCCCAGCATTTT.